This T cell receptor (beta chain) was identified during a study of cytomegalovirus exposure and HLA in healthy donors. Study outcomes and limitations: Later, an analysis showed that TCR beta chains associated with HLA were more clonally expanded than others that were equally common. Altogether, 150 to 200 TCR beta chains were recorded as cytomegalovirus-associated. Sequencing artifact likely explains a cluster of highly shared sequence variants.

With regard to this clone: Its antigen remains unidentified.

Trimming shortened V by 4 bases and J by 0 bases, and 19 bases separated the two germline ends. This CDR3 spans 17 amino acids. Germline values: CDR1 MNHNS, CDR2 SASEGT. A multiplex PCR was run with 60 Vbeta primers and 13 Jbeta primers. Some clones are missing from TCRdb's copy, which holds only in-frame ones; the method was immunoSEQ multiplex PCR. The table lists under 200,000 clones, more than 70% of them singletons. The sample taken for sequencing was PBMCs. The source is a boy aged 2 to 9 in good health and CMV-seronegative. V is TRBV6-1 and J is TRBJ2-7, with a weak D call TRBD2 (6 bases). This chain's CDR3 is CASSGLSGGVSSYEQYF. In DNA form, the CDR3 reads TGTGCCAGCAGTGGACTGTCCGGAGGGGTTAGCTCCTACGAGCAGTACTTC.